This T cell receptor (beta chain) was identified during a study of T cells in Graves' hyperthyroidism and ophthalmopathy. Concerning this clonotype itself: Its antigen is currently unknown.

At least 3 on the Clinical Activity Score was recorded for ophthalmopathy patients, who also had NOSPECS grade at least 4 and duration under 3 months. Criteria for exclusion of patients were uncontrolled infection, other autoimmune disease, pregnancy or lactation. Diagnosis relied on clinical symptoms, serum thyroxine and TRAb, thyroid ultrasound and orbital computed tomography. The CDR3 consists of 14 residues. The germline gives CDR1 SGDLS, CDR2 YYNGEE. V trimming: 2 bases; J trimming: 5 bases; junction bases outside the gene matches: 5. Amplified regions were TCR beta CDR3 sequences from RNA transcripts. First-round RT-PCR targeting the TCR CDR3 was performed with the HTBI primer set. TCRdb independently ran MiXCR on the multiplex PCR reads; one entry per CDR3 protein. The sample carries approximately 380,000 distinct CDR3 sequences, about 18% recorded once. Study conclusions and caveats: Most clonotypes expanded in the thyroid (above 0.001) were also present in blood.

The chain is built from TRBV9 and TRBJ2-5; 8 positions match TRBD2. Sequencing was done on a sample of blood. The sequence came from a man younger than 30 with Graves' ophthalmopathy. Written as DNA, the CDR3 is TGTGCCAGCAGCGTGGACCCGGGGGGGGAGACCCAGTACTTC. It is translated as CASSVDPGGETQYF.